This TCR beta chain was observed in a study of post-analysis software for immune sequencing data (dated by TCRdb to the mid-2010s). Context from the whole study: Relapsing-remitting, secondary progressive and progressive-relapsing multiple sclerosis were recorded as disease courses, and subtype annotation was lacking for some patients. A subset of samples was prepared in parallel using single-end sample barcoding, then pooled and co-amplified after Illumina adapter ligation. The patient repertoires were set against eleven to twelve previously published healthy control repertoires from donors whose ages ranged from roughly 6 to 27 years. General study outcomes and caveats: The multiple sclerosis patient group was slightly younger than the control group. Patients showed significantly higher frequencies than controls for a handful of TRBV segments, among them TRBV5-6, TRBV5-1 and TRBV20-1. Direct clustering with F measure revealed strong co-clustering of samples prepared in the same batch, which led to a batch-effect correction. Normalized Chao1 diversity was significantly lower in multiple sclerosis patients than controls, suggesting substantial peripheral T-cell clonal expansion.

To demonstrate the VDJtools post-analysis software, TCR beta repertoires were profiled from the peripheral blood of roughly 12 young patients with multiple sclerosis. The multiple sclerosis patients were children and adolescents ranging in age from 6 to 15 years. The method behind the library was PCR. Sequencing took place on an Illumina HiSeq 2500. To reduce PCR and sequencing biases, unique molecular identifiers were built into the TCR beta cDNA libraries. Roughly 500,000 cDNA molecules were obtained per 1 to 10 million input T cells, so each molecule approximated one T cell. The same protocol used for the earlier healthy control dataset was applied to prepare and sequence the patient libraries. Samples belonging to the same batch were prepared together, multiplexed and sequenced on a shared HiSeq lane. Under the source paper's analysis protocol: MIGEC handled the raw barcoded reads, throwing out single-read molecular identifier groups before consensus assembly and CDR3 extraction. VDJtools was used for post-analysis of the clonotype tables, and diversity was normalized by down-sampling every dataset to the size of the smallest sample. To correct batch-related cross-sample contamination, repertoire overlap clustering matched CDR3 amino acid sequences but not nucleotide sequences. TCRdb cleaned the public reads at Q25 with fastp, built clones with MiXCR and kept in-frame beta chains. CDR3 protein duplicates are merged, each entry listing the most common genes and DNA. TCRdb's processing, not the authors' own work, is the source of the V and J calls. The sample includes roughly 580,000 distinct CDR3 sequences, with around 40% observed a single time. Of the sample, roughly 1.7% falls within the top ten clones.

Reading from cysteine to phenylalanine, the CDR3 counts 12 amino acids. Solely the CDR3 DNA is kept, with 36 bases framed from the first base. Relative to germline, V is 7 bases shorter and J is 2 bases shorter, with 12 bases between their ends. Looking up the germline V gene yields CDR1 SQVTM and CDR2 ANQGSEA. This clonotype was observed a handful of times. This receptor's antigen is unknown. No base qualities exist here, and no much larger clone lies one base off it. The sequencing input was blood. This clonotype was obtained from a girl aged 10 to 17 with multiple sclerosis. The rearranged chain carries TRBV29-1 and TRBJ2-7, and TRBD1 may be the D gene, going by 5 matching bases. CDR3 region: CSATAQTYEQYF. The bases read TGCAGCGCGACAGCCCAGACCTACGAGCAGTACTTC.